This T cell receptor beta chain derives from a study of T cells in Graves' hyperthyroidism and ophthalmopathy (dated by TCRdb to between 2018 and 2021). Turning to the overall study: Peripheral blood samples were taken at the time of initial diagnosis, prior to any treatment. A discovery cohort of roughly 100 patients, approximately 45 with Graves' ophthalmopathy and more than 55 with stable Graves' hyperthyroidism, was used to find distinguishing TCR V-J signatures. Whether ophthalmopathy could be predicted prospectively was tested in an independent validation cohort made up of about 18 hyperthyroidism patients plus 17 patients who later progressed to ophthalmopathy. The 90 to 100 discovery patients were randomly divided into training and test sets at a 7:3 ratio. In addition, the study compared T-cell repertoires in thyroid tissue and in blood from six Graves' hyperthyroidism patients. Following sampling, methimazole starting at 30 mg daily was given to hyperthyroidism patients, and high-dose intravenous methylprednisolone was given to ophthalmopathy patients. The paper reports TCR Vbeta CDR3 sequencing of some 140 peripheral blood samples: around 41 ophthalmopathy, fewer than 80 hyperthyroidism and roughly 17 progressor patients. The study at large found these results: Blood samples also contained most of the expanded thyroid clonotypes (frequency above 0.001), which suggests that blood repertoires may reflect thyroid immune responses. Sample size was not statistically predetermined, and blinding of investigators to group allocation was not performed. Ophthalmopathy was separated from stable hyperthyroidism by a 13 V-J signature model, with 87.88% sensitivity and 81% to 82% specificity obtained in cross-validation and 80%/75% obtained in testing. In validation, the model predicted progression to ophthalmopathy with around 71% sensitivity and roughly 72% specificity, a median of about 6 months before onset.

The TCR beta CDR3 regions were amplified from the RNA transcripts. The TCR CDR3 was subjected to a first round of RT-PCR using the HTBI primer set and the Qiagen OneStep RT-PCR kit. The libraries were constructed in a second round of multiplex PCR and then size-selected and purified. Sequencing of the libraries was done on an Illumina HiSeq2000 using paired-end 100 bp reads. The paper's data handling went like this. SOAPnuke was used to process the raw data, with reads discarded if the reads contained adapters or uncalled bases, had a mean Phred below 15, or lacked an exact constant-primer or identifier match. COPE v1.2.5 was used to merge the high-quality paired reads, and each unique nucleotide sequence was defined as a clonotype. MiTCR v1.1 was used to align the clonotypes against IMGT TRBV, TRBD and TRBJ reference segments. Analysis was restricted to V-J combinations with a frequency above 0.0001, which covered 98% to 99.2% of repertoires. The TCS score was defined as the ratio of F50 (clonal expansion) to E x V (chaos), calculated using BLOSUM62-based TCRdist between CDR3 peptides within each V-J. Welch's t-statistics and random forest reduced some 510 V-J features to about 12, which were used in a naive Bayes classifier (R e1071). In-frame beta chains were kept once TCRdb had trimmed the public reads at Q25 with fastp and called clones with MiXCR. All rows with the same CDR3 protein become a single entry with the most common DNA and genes. These V and J calls rely on TCRdb rather than the paper's analysis. The sample table lists 250,000 to 300,000 distinct CDR3 sequences, approximately 15% of them with a count of one. Of the sample, roughly 15% is held by the ten largest clones.

Hyperthyroidism patients were aged 18 to 65 years and newly diagnosed, with disease duration of less than 2 months. The study excluded patients with uncontrolled infections, other autoimmune diseases, pregnancy or lactation. Diagnoses relied on clinical symptoms, serum thyroxine and TRAb, thyroid ultrasound and orbital computed tomography. For progressor patients, blood was drawn at the first diagnosis of hyperthyroidism, before any ophthalmopathy symptoms had appeared. PBMCs were separated from 10 ml of fresh peripheral blood using Ficoll-Paque density gradient centrifugation. Patients classed as progressors first received a Graves' hyperthyroidism diagnosis and then went on to develop ophthalmopathy during follow-up. Trizol reagent was used to extract total RNA, and RNA quality was then checked on an Agilent 2100 Bioanalyzer. As regards this clonotype: The specificity of this receptor is unknown. The record has no base qualities; no much larger clone is one base away.

The TCR was taken from a woman between 40 and 50 years old with Graves' hyperthyroidism that later progressed to Graves' ophthalmopathy. Sequencing used blood.

The nucleotide sequence reads as follows: TGTGCCAGCAGCCGCGACGGGGGTCTTGGGGCCAACGTCCTGACTTTC. Its protein product is CASSRDGGLGANVLTF. The chain is encoded by TRBV5-7 joined to TRBJ2-6; the D gene is perhaps TRBD2, on 6 matching bases. TRBV5-7 is an ORF for which the function is uncertain. The CDR3 contains 16 residues, cysteine and phenylalanine counted. The entry retains the CDR3 DNA only, 48 bases that are in frame from base 1. V was cut back by 4 bases and J by 3 bases, leaving a gap of 14 bases between them.